This T cell receptor (beta chain) was recorded in a study of cytomegalovirus exposure and HLA in healthy donors. Findings and caveats of the study: An assumption of roughly uniform sequencing depth across donors underlay the presence/absence analyses. A few chains tied to CMV proved CMV antigen-specific in vitro.

V was clipped by 5 bases and J by 2 bases, with 7 bases between them. The CDR3 runs 13 residues. Germline assignment: CDR1 SGHVS and CDR2 FQNEAQ. The study ran its PCR with 60 Vbeta and 13 Jbeta primers. As processed by the authors: Roughly 9.9 million shared chains were among the approximately 80 million unique TCR beta chains that a later analysis counted. Sequencing was performed with immunoSEQ multiplex PCR; in TCRdb, only in-frame clones are kept and a portion is missing. D and trimming come from the DNA, and the V and J calls and clone size come from that table. The sample has around 64,000 clones, about 70% seen once. With regard to this clone: Its target is not known.

These donors, healthy bone marrow donors, were studied. Sequenced sample: PBMCs. The V and J genes are TRBV7-8 and TRBJ1-5; D remains unclear. The clonotype originates from a woman in her 30s in good health and CMV-seropositive. In DNA form, the CDR3 reads TGTGCCAGCAGCCGAGAGGGCAATCAGCCCCAGCATTTT. Its protein product is CASSREGNQPQHF.